This note documents a single T cell receptor (beta chain) sequence. Its specificity is unknown. The germline gives CDR1 SGDLS, CDR2 YYNGEE. Trimming took 4 bases from V and 3 from J, leaving 8 bases between them. The CDR3 length is 13 residues. This entry comes from a study of T cell responses to AZD1222 COVID-19 vaccine. Repertoires were generated with immunoSEQ multiplex PCR, while TCRdb's copy carries only in-frame clones and drops some. The sample has 90,000 to 120,000 clones; roughly 89% are singletons. Findings and limits, study-wide: It was only after the peak T cell response that any repertoires were sampled.

The source was peripheral blood, collected on day 0 of AZD1222 vaccination. The rearrangement uses TRBV9 and TRBJ2-1; D is unresolved. The receptor was derived from an adult in good health. DNA for the CDR3: TGTGCCAGCAGCCATACCGACTACAATGAGCAGTTCTTC. The encoded protein is CASSHTDYNEQFF.